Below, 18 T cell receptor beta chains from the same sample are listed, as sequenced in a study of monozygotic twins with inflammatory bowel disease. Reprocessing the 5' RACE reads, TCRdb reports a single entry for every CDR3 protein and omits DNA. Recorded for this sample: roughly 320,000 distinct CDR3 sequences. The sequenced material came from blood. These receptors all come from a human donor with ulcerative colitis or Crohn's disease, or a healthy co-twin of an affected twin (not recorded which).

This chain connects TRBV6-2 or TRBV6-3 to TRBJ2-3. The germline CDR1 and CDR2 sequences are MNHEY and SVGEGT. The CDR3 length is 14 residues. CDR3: CASTQARRADTQYF.

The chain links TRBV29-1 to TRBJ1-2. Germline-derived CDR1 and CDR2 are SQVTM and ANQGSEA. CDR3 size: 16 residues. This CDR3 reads CSVERIRKVSNYGYTF.

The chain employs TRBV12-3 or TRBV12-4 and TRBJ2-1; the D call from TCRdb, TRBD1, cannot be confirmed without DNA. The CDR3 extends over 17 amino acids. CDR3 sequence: CASSLGGRIQGGNEQFF.

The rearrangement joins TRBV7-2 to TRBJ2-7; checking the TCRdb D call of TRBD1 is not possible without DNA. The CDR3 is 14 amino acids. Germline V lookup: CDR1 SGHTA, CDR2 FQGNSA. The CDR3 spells CASSFPGAGSEQYF.

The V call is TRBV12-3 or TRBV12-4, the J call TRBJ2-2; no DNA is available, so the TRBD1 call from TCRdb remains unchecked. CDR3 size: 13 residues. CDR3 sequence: CASSFQGSGELFF.

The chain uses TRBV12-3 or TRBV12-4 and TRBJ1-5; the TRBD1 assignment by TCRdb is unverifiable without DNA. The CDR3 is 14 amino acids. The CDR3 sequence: CASASTGGNQPQHF.

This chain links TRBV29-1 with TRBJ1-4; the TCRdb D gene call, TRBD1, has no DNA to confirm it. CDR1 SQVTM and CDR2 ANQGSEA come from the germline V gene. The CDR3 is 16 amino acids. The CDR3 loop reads CSVDFTGGQGNEKLFF.

The CDR3 reads CASSLSLISGNTIYF. The chain employs TRBV28 and TRBJ1-3. Germline CDR1 is MDHEN and CDR2 is SYDVKM. The CDR3 totals 15 residues.

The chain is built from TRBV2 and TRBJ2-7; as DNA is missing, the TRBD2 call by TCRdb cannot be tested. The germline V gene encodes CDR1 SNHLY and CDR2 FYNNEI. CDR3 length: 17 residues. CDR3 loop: CASSEGALRATLNEQYF. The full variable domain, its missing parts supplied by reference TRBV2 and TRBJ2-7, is EPEVTQTPSHQVTQMGQEVILRCVPISNHLYFYWYRQILGQKVEFLVSFYNNEISEKSEIFDDQFSVERPDGSNFTLKIRSTKLEDSAMYFCASSEGALRATLNEQYFGPGTRLTVT.

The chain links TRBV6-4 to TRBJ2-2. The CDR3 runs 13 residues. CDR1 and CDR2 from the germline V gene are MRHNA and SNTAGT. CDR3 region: CASRDSGTGELFF.

The CDR3: CATRRGGGLDTQYF. The V and J genes are TRBV15 and TRBJ2-3; TCRdb's assignment of TRBD2 cannot be checked, as there is no DNA. This CDR3 has 14 residues. CDR1 and CDR2 from the germline V gene are LNHNV and YYDKDF (reference sequence).

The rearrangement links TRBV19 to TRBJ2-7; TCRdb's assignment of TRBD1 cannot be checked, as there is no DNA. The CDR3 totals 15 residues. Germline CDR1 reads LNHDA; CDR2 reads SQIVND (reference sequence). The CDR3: CASRVGQGSSYEQYF.

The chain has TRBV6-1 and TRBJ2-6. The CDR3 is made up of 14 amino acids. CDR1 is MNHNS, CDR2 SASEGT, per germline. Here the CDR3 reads CASLRNSGANVLTF.

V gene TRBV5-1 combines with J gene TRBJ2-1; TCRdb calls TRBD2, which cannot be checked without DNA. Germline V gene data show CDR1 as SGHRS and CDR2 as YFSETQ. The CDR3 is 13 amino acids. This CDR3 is CASSSGLAREQFF.

The CDR3 loop is CSATEGQPGDQPQHF. The chain employs TRBV20-1 and TRBJ1-5; checking the TCRdb D call of TRBD1 is not possible without DNA. Per the germline V gene, CDR1 is DFQATT and CDR2 is SNEGSKA (reference sequence). There are 15 residues in the CDR3.

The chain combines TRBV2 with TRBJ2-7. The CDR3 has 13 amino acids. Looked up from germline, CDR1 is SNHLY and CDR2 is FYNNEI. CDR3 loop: CAGRGYSSYEQYF.

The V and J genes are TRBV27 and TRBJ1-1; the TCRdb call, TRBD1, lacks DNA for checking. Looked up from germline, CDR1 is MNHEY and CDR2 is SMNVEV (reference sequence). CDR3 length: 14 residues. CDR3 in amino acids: CASSLTRANTEAFF.

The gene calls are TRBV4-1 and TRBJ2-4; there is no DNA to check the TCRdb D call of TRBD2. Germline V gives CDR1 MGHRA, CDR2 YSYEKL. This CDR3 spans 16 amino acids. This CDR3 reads CASSQDPAGGRNIQYF.